This T cell receptor (beta chain) was sequenced in a study of T cell changes during pregnancy in multiple sclerosis. Assay used: immunoSEQ multiplex PCR; TCRdb lists only in-frame clones, some missing. Of about 44,000 clones in the sample, just under 95% were seen once. The sample was CD4+ T cells from peripheral blood mononuclear cells, taken in the first trimester of pregnancy. This clonotype was obtained from a female donor with multiple sclerosis, enrolled in a pregnancy study.

The CDR3 nucleotides are TGTGCCAGCAGCCAAGTCCCGTCCTACGAGCAGTACTTC. This gives the protein CASSQVPSYEQYF. The V and J genes are TRBV4-2 and TRBJ2-7; D ambiguous. The CDR3 runs to 13 residues. Trimming stripped 1 base from V and 1 base from J, with 5 bases between. The germline CDR1 and CDR2 sequences are LGHNA and YNFKEQ.